These T cell receptor beta chains were read from a single sample in a study of cytomegalovirus exposure and HLA in healthy donors. Some clones are missing from TCRdb's copy, which holds only in-frame ones; the method was immunoSEQ multiplex PCR. Of approximately 98,000 clones listed, approximately 85% are singletons. Sequenced: PBMCs. These receptors were taken from a woman younger than 35 in good health and CMV-seronegative. The CDR3 runs from the conserved cysteine through the conserved F or W. The order of the fields is V gene, J gene, CDR3 protein.

>TRBV27|TRBJ1-5
CASKLQQGNQPQHF
>TRBV5-1|TRBJ2-7
CASSLDRQQGTYEQYF
>TRBV21-1|TRBJ2-7
CASSFPWREAVGEQYF
>TRBV7-2|TRBJ2-1
CASSSSGSYNEQFF
>TRBV9|TRBJ2-7
CASSVGSGPYEQYF
>TRBV7-8|TRBJ2-1
CASSLGLAGSSYNEQFF
>TRBV6-1|TRBJ1-6
CASTIQGGNSPLHF
>TRBV28|TRBJ1-5
CASRPGVGNQPQHF
>TRBV4-1|TRBJ2-7
CASSRELAGEYEQYF
>TRBV6-4|TRBJ2-5
CASSDRGPGETQYF
>TRBV27|TRBJ2-7
CASSLSQGVAYEQYF
>TRBV9|TRBJ2-2
CASSVGQAITGELFF
>TRBV5-6|TRBJ1-2
CASSLDRASTNYGYTF
>TRBV2|TRBJ2-3
CASRQGGTDTQYF
>TRBV19|TRBJ2-2
CASSTGTANTGELFF
>TRBV11-3|TRBJ2-1
CASSLGFGPSYNEQFF
>TRBV5-1|TRBJ2-1
CASSGDWGQGNNEQFF
>TRBV29-1|TRBJ2-1
CSVQGGSYNEQFF
>TRBV27|TRBJ2-3
CASSPTSDTQYF
>TRBV29-1|TRBJ1-2
CSVEGHKTNYGYTF
>TRBV7-9|TRBJ1-1
CASSLAGGFNTEAFF
>TRBV27|TRBJ2-7
CASAYSYEQYF
>TRBV27|TRBJ1-1
CASSLRRENTEAFF
>TRBV4-1|TRBJ1-1
CASSQSGGTEAFF
>TRBV20-1|TRBJ1-3
CSAFFGNTIYF
>TRBV12-5|TRBJ1-1
CASGSLSGGEAFF
>TRBV4-1|TRBJ2-5
CASSQDGTSGEETQYF
>TRBV5-1|TRBJ2-1
CASNSGGDNEQFF
>TRBV6-6|TRBJ1-2
CASSYGFRTANYGYTF
>TRBV9|TRBJ2-2
CASSPSGRQGPNTGELFF
>TRBV2|TRBJ1-6
CASRGTSNSPLHF
>TRBV5-1|TRBJ2-7
CASSSGQTYEQYF
>TRBV7-9|TRBJ2-1
CASSFPPVEQFF
>TRBV2|TRBJ2-7
CASRLAGGSSYEQYF
>TRBV6-6|TRBJ1-6
CASSRRQGENSPLHF
>TRBV2|TRBJ2-1
CASTMGWELRWFF
>TRBV7-9|TRBJ2-5
CASSFAQGEKETQYF
>TRBV27|TRBJ1-5
CASSFVGQPQHF
>TRBV11-1|TRBJ2-7
CASTPGQGIYEQYF